This passage covers 17 T cell receptor beta chains from one sample sequenced in a study of cytomegalovirus exposure and HLA in healthy donors (dated by TCRdb to the late 2010s). Libraries were made using the immunoSEQ multiplex PCR assay. The multiplex PCR relied on a mix of 60 forward primers for TCR Vbeta segments and 13 reverse primers for TCR Jbeta segments. In its TCRdb copy, this immuneACCESS table keeps in-frame sequences only and misses some clones. Where compared with another copy, unresolved V genes explain less than half of these, and the others have no known cause. The sample data list roughly 100,000 clones, and 65% to 75% of these were observed just once. The ten largest clones add up to 2.5% to 3.5% of the sample. Sequencing was done on a sample of PBMCs. The receptors originated from a female donor in good health and CMV-seronegative.

CDR3 protein: CASSQDNAGGYEQYF. DNA for the CDR3: TGCGCCAGCAGCCAAGATAACGCGGGGGGCTACGAGCAGTACTTC. The chain carries TRBV4-3 and TRBJ2-7; TRBD2 matches 8 bases. Germline CDR1 reads LGHNA; CDR2 reads YSLEER. The CDR3 extends over 15 amino acids. V was clipped by 0 bases and J by 3 bases; unmatched bases: 4.

The chain couples TRBV28 to TRBJ2-5; 9 bases are a match to TRBD2. J gave up 7 bases and V 5 bases, and 5 bases lay outside the gene matches. The CDR3 length is 13 residues. Germline loops: CDR1 MDHEN, CDR2 SYDVKM. Here the CDR3 reads CASSTGGRATQYF. DNA for the CDR3: TGTGCCAGCAGTACCGGCGGGAGGGCGACCCAGTACTTC.

J is TRBJ2-5 and V is TRBV9, with a possible D match to TRBD2 (6 bases). CDR3 length equals 13 residues. The germline gives CDR1 SGDLS, CDR2 YYNGEE. The germline V and J ends were trimmed by 0 bases and 3 bases, with 6 bases remaining between them. CDR3 amino acids: CASSVGGEETQYF. The DNA for the CDR3 is TGTGCCAGCAGCGTAGGGGGGGAAGAGACCCAGTACTTC.

The sample holds one count of this clone. This chain uses TRBV10-2 with TRBJ2-3; 10 bases agree with TRBD2. Germline lookup yields CDR1 WSHSY and CDR2 SAAADI. V shed 7 bases, J shed 5 bases, and the junction held 9 bases outside the gene matches. The CDR3 has 15 residues. The CDR3 DNA follows: TGCGCCAGCATCAAGGAGCGGGAGGGGGGAGATACGCAGTATTTT. The encoded protein is CASIKEREGGDTQYF.

The gene calls are TRBV6-4 and TRBJ1-1; D ambiguous. The CDR3 consists of 12 residues. CDR1 is MRHNA and CDR2 is SNTAGT in the germline V gene. V lost 6 bases and J 1 base, leaving 6 bases between the germline ends. CDR3 sequence reads: CASRGRNTEAFF. The CDR3 nucleotides read TGTGCCAGCAGGGGGAGGAACACTGAAGCTTTCTTT.

The V call is TRBV5-4, the J call TRBJ2-2; 7 bases match TRBD1. V was pared by 6 bases and J by 1 base, with 6 bases of the junction left unmatched. The V gene's germline CDR1 is SGHNT and CDR2 YYREEE (reference sequence). This CDR3 has 15 amino acids. CDR3 in amino acids: CASTRQGVNTGELFF. Written as DNA, the CDR3 is TGTGCCAGCACCCGACAGGGAGTGAACACCGGGGAGCTGTTTTTT.

This clone was seen only once. Written as DNA, the CDR3 is TGCGCCAGCAGCTTGGTGGGGGGGGAATCCTACGAGCAGTACTTC. This encodes CASSLVGGESYEQYF. The rearrangement links TRBV5-1 to TRBJ2-5; 7 positions match TRBD2. The DNA end favors TRBJ2-7, so the J call may be wrong. The CDR3 loop spans 15 amino acids. CDR1 is SGHRS, CDR2 YFSETQ, per germline.

This clone was seen just once. The V call is TRBV6-5, the J call TRBJ2-1, with D possibly TRBD2 on 7 matching bases. The CDR3 totals 14 residues. Deletions cut 0 bases from V and 11 bases from J, with 14 bases between. Germline V gene sequence: CDR1 MNHEY, CDR2 SVGAGI. CDR3 sequence: CASSYSREGTKQFF. DNA for the CDR3: TGTGCCAGCAGTTACTCGAGGGAGGGGACAAAGCAGTTCTTC.

The genes are TRBV6-5 and TRBJ1-2; tentatively, D is TRBD1 (5 bases). The CDR3 loop spans 15 amino acids. CDR1 is MNHEY, CDR2 SVGAGI, per germline. V was clipped by 6 bases and J by 3 bases, with 17 bases between them. The CDR3 DNA follows: TGTGCCAGCAGGCAGGGCACCGGATACGACTATGGCTACACCTTC. Protein sequence: CASRQGTGYDYGYTF.

The sample holds one count of this clone. The chain links TRBV21-1 to TRBJ2-6; TRBD1 reflects the table's D call only, with no check against the DNA. TRBV21-1 is termed a pseudogene. This CDR3 has 19 amino acids. The CDR3 spells CASRTIPGQLISGANVLTF. The CDR3 DNA reads TGTGCCAGCAGGACAATTCCGGGACAGCTTATTTCTGGGGCCAACGTCCTGACTTTC.

This clone has just a few counts. DNA of the CDR3: TGTGCCACCAGCAGAGATAGGACTAGCGGGAGGTTTGGCTACAATGAGCAGTTCTTC. Translated, it gives CATSRDRTSGRFGYNEQFF. This chain connects TRBV15 to TRBJ2-1; TRBD2 aligns across 14 bases. This CDR3 contains 19 residues. In germline, CDR1 is LNHNV, CDR2 YYDKDF (reference sequence). Trimming cost V 0 bases and J 3 bases; bases outside gene matches: 7.

This clone was counted only a few times. The chain combines TRBV6-4 with TRBJ2-7, with 9 nucleotides matching TRBD2. Per the germline V gene, CDR1 is MRHNA and CDR2 is SNTAGT. V lost 7 bases to trimming and J lost 5 bases; unmatched junction nucleotides: 15. The CDR3 sequence is 16 residues long. The CDR3 DNA reads as TGTGCCAGCATGGGCGGGAGGGCCCCTGGGGGTGACGAGCAGTACTTC. Protein: CASMGGRAPGGDEQYF.

The chain is built from TRBV18 and TRBJ2-4; 10 nucleotides align to TRBD1. The length of the CDR3 is 17 residues. J was trimmed by 0 bases and V by 6 bases; bases with no gene match: 8. Germline lookup yields CDR1 KGHSH and CDR2 LQKENI. CDR3 coding DNA: TGTGCCAGCTCGCGAACGGGACAGGGGTTAGCCAAAAACATTCAGTACTTC. Translating it yields CASSRTGQGLAKNIQYF.

This sequence joins TRBV7-2 and TRBJ1-2, with D unresolved. The CDR3 runs 16 residues. The germline V and J ends were trimmed by 0 bases and 4 bases, with 15 bases remaining between them. Germline lookup yields CDR1 SGHTA and CDR2 FQGNSA. CDR3 in DNA: TGTGCCAGCAGCTTAGCTCACCTTTCGAGCACCTATGGCTACACCTTC. It specifies CASSLAHLSSTYGYTF.

This chain uses TRBV7-9 with TRBJ2-1; possibly TRBD2 for D (6 bases). From germline, CDR1 is SEHNR and CDR2 FQNEAQ (reference sequence). This CDR3 spans 17 amino acids. Between the trimmed V and J ends, which lost 5 bases and 5 bases, there was a span of 22 bases. The CDR3 loop is CASSLERTTSVDNEQFF. CDR3 sequence (DNA): TGTGCCAGCAGCCTCGAGAGGACTACCTCTGTGGACAATGAGCAGTTCTTC.

The chain recombines TRBV10-3 with TRBJ2-2; 16 bases align to TRBD2. V lost 6 bases and J lost 1; bases outside the gene matches: 2. The CDR3 has 17 amino acids. CDR1 is ENHRY and CDR2 is SYGVKD in the germline V gene. In DNA form, the CDR3 reads TGTGCCATCAGGGGGACTAGCGGGAGGGAGAACACCGGGGAGCTGTTTTTT. Encoded protein: CAIRGTSGRENTGELFF.

This clone was counted between two and nine times. The chain links TRBV6-5 to TRBJ2-7; D remains ambiguous. V lost 0 bases, J lost 6 bases, and 15 bases lay in between. Germline CDR1 MNHEY, CDR2 SVGAGI. The CDR3 contains 15 residues. CDR3 DNA: TGTGCCAGCAGTTACTCGAGGTCAAGTCCCTTCGAGCAGTACTTC. This translates into CASSYSRSSPFEQYF.